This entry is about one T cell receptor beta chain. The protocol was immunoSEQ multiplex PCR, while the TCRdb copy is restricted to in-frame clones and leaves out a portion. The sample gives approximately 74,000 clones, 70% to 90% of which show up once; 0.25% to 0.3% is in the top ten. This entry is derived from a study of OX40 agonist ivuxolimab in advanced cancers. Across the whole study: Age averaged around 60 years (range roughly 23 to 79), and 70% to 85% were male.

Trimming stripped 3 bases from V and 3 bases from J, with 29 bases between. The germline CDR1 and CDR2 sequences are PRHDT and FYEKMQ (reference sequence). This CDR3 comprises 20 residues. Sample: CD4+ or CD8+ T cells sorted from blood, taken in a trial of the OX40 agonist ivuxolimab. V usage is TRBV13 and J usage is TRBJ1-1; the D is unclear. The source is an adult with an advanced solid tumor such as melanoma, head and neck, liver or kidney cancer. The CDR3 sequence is CASSFFSNGLNWMRDTEAFF. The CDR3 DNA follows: TGTGCCAGCAGCTTTTTTTCCAACGGTCTCAACTGGATGAGAGACACTGAAGCTTTCTTT. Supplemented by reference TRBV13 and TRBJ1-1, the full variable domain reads AAGVIQSPRHLIKEKRETATLKCYPIPRHDTVYWYQQGPGQDPQFLISFYEKMQSDKGSIPDRFSAQQFSDYHSELNMSSLELGDSALYFCASSFFSNGLNWMRDTEAFFGQGTRLTVV.